This record concerns one TCR beta chain sequence. The target antigen is unknown. The source of the sample is a study of radiation and T cells in renal cell carcinoma. Study-level points and caveats: From baseline, blood top tumor clonotypes peaked at 2 weeks post-radiation. Without pretreatment biopsies, baseline tumor clonotype presence was undetermined.

The length of the CDR3 is 14 residues. Germline lookup yields CDR1 MNHNY and CDR2 SVGAGI (reference sequence). V was trimmed by 2 bases and J by 7 bases, leaving 9 bases between them. Sample time point: blood 4 weeks post-SBRT, at nephrectomy. As to treatment: 15 Gy SBRT to primary tumor, nephrectomy 4 weeks later. After SBRT, blood was collected at 2 and 4 weeks, plus baseline. The patient's renal cell carcinoma had clear cell pathology. Sequenced by immunoSEQ multiplex PCR; TCRdb stores in-frame clones only, minus some. The sample shows 130,000 to 150,000 clones, 80% to 90% of them seen only once. The rearrangement uses TRBV6-6 and TRBJ1-6, with a possible D match to TRBD1 (5 bases). The sample in question was blood, obtained from a patient whose treatment included radiotherapy and nephrectomy. This clonotype was sampled from a woman aged 45-65 years with renal cell carcinoma. Here the CDR3 DNA reads TGTGCCAGCAGTTACGGCAGGGACAATTCACCCCTCCACTTT. It is translated as CASSYGRDNSPLHF.